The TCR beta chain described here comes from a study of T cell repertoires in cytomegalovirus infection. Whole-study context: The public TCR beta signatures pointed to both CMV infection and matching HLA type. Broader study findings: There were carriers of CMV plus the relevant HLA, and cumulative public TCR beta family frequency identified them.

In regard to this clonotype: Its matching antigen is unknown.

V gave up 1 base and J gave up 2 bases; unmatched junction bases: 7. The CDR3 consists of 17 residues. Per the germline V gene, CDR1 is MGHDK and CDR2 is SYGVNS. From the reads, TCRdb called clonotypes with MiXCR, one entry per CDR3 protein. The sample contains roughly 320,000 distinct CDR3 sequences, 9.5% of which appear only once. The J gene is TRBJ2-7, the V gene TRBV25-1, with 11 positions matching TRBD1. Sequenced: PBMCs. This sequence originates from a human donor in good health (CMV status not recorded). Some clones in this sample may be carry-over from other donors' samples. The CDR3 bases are TGTGCCAGCAGTGAATCCTCGGGGACAGGGGGGGCCTACGAGCAGTACTTC. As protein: CASSESSGTGGAYEQYF.